This TCR beta chain is from a study of blood T cell repertoires in COVID-19. TCRdb's table, derived via immunoSEQ multiplex PCR, lists solely in-frame clones and lacks some. The sample contains under 350,000 clones, around 86% of which appear only once. This clone was recorded only once. Other DNA sequences in this sample translate to the same CDR3. With V trimmed by 7 bases and J by 3 bases, 3 bases remained unmatched. The CDR3 sequence is 15 residues long. CDR1 SNHLY and CDR2 FYNNEI come from the germline V gene. V gene TRBV2 combines with J gene TRBJ2-3; 14 bases match TRBD2. The TCR sequence derives from a woman in her forties with acute COVID-19. Sequenced sample: PBMCs or T cells enriched from blood (not recorded which). CDR3 residues: CASTGLAGGTDTQYF. Here the CDR3 DNA reads TGTGCCAGCACCGGACTAGCGGGAGGTACAGATACGCAGTATTTT.